The present TCR beta chain was sequenced within a study of blood T cell repertoires in COVID-19. Study details: Both acute and convalescent COVID-19 samples were obtained from the United States, Italy and Spain. T cells, B-cell-depleted T cells, or PBMCs supplied cDNA or gDNA.

Per the original data handling: Reference gene primer amplification in the assay estimated nucleated cell counts. Data came from immunoSEQ multiplex PCR; TCRdb stores just in-frame clones and leaves some out. From that table come the V and J calls and clone size; the DNA was used to work out D and trimming. The profile covers approximately 110,000 clones, with roughly 88% appearing a single time and 0.88% taken by the ten largest. The TCR originated in a woman between 50 and 59 years old with active or convalescent COVID-19. The sequencing sample was made of peripheral blood.

The CDR3 sequence is CSVESGSSYNEQFF. DNA of the CDR3: TGCAGCGTTGAATCTGGGAGCTCCTACAATGAGCAGTTCTTC. The chain joins TRBV29-1 to TRBJ2-1, with D tentatively TRBD2 (5 bases). The CDR3 runs 14 residues. Germline CDR1 is SQVTM and CDR2 is ANQGSEA. Deletions cut 2 bases from V and 0 bases from J, with 8 bases between.